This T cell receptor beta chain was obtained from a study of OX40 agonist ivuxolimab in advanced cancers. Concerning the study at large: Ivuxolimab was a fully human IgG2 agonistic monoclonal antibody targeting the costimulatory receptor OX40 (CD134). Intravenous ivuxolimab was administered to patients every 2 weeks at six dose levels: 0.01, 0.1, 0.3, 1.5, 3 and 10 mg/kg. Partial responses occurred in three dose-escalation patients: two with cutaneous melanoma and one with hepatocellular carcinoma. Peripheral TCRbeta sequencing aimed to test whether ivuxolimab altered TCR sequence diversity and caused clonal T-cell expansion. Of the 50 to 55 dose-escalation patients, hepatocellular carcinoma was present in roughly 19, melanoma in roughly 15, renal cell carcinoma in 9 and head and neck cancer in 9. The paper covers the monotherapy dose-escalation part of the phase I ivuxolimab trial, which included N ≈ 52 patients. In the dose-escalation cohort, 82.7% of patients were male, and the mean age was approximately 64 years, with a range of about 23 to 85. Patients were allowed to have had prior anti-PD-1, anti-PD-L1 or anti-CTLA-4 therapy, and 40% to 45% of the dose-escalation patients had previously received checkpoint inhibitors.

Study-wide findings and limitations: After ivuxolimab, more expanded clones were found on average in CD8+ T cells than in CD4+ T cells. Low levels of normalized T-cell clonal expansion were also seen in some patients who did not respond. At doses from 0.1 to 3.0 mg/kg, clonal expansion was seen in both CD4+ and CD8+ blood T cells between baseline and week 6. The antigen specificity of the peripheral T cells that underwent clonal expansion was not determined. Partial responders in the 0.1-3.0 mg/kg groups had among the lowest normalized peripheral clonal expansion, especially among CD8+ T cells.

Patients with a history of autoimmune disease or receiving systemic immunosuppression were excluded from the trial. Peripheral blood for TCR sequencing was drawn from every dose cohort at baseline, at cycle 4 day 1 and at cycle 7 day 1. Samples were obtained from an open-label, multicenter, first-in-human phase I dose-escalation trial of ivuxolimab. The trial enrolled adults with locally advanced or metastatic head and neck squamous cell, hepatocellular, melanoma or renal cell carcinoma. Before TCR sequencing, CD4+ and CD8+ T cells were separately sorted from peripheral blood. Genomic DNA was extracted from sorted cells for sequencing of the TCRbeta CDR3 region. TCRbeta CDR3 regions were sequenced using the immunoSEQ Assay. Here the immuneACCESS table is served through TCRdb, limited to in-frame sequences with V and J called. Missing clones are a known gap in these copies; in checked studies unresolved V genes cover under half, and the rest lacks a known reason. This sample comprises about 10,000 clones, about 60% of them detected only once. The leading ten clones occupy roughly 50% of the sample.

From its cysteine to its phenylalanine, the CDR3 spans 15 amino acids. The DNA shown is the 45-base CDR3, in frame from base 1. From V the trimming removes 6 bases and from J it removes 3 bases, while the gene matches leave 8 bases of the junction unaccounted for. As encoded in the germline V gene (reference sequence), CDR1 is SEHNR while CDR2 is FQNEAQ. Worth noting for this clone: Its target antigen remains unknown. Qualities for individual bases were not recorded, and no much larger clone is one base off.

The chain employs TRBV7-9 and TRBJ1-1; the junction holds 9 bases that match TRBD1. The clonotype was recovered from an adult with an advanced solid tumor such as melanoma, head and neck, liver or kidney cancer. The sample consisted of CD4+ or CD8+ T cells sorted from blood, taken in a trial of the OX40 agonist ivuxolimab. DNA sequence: TGTGCCAGCAGTTCGGACAGGGGCTTGGACACTGAAGCTTTCTTT. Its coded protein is CASSSDRGLDTEAFF.